Presented here are 10 T cell receptor beta chains from one specimen sequenced in a study of early T cells in non-severe SARS-CoV-2 infection. Each CDR3 protein is one row after TCRdb ran MiXCR on the 5' RACE reads. Of over 25,000 distinct CDR3 sequences listed, approximately 7% are singletons. The sequenced material came from whole blood. The receptors were sampled from an adult who was a healthcare worker with PCR-confirmed SARS-CoV-2 infection or an uninfected control (not recorded which).

This clonotype occurred many times. V and J are TRBV11-2 and TRBJ2-5, with D hard to call. The CDR3 loop spans 12 amino acids. The ends were cut back, 5 bases at V and 1 base at J, with 5 bases in the middle. Germline CDR1 SGHAT, CDR2 FQNNGV. CDR3 sequence: CASSQTQETQYF. As DNA, the CDR3 is TGTGCCAGCAGCCAAACCCAAGAGACCCAGTACTTC.

In its sample, this clonotype was seen many times. V gene TRBV14 combines with J gene TRBJ2-1; D may be TRBD1 (6 bases). Germline V gives CDR1 SGHDN, CDR2 FVKESK. This CDR3 region has 18 residues. V was cut by 0 bases and J by 3 bases, with 18 bases left in between. CDR3 residues: CASSQEGDKKVLYNEQFF. The CDR3, as DNA: TGTGCCAGCAGCCAAGAGGGGGACAAGAAAGTCCTCTACAATGAGCAGTTCTTC.

As for this clonotype: One base away lies a much larger clone, so this may be a sequencing read error. The CDR3 does not close with the conserved phenylalanine or tryptophan, likely indicating a read error. J is TRBJ2-3 and V is TRBV5-1; 7 bases match TRBD2. With V trimmed by 4 bases and J by 0 bases, 2 bases remained unmatched. Germline CDR1 and CDR2: SGHRS and YFSETQ. This CDR3 contains 14 residues. The CDR3, as DNA: TGCGCCAGCAGCAGCGGGACTAGCACAGATACGCAGTATATT. Translation gives CASSSGTSTDTQYI.

In this sample, this clonotype turned up many times. The genes are TRBV28 and TRBJ2-1; 10 bases match TRBD2. This CDR3 is 14 amino acids long. V trimming: 7 bases; J trimming: 7 bases; junction bases outside the gene matches: 7. Germline V gives CDR1 MDHEN, CDR2 SYDVKM. The CDR3 loop reads CASNQREGWNEQFF. For the CDR3, the DNA is TGTGCCAGCAACCAGCGGGAGGGTTGGAATGAGCAGTTCTTC.

Sample share makes this clonotype medium-sized (0.01 to 0.1%). V and J are TRBV28 and TRBJ1-2; TRBD1 aligns across 11 bases. Losses at the gene ends were 6 bases for V and 7 bases for J; bases not matched to a gene: 16. The CDR3 consists of 17 residues. Germline V lookup: CDR1 MDHEN, CDR2 SYDVKM. The CDR3 DNA follows: TGTGCCAGCAGCCACTTTCTCGAGACCGGGACAGGGGGTGGCTACACCTTC. It yields the protein CASSHFLETGTGGGYTF.

This clonotype has ten or more counts. The chain links TRBV5-1 to TRBJ2-2; no reliable D call. The CDR3 covers 15 residues. V was cut by 2 bases and J by 2 bases, with 10 bases left in between. CDR1 is SGHRS and CDR2 is YFSETQ in the germline V gene. CDR3 bases: TGCGCCAGCAGCTTCTCACAGTTAAACACCGGGGAGCTGTTTTTT. Protein sequence: CASSFSQLNTGELFF.

The table lists this clonotype with many counts. The chain recombines TRBV23-1 with TRBJ2-2; TRBD1 matches 7 bases. TRBV23-1 is recorded as an ORF, its role being uncertain. This CDR3 region has 16 residues. The V gene end was trimmed by 2 bases and the J gene end by 2 bases; junction bases not matched to a gene: 5. CDR3 residues: CASSQPGTENTGELFF. CDR3 bases: TGCGCCAGCAGTCAACCCGGGACAGAAAACACCGGGGAGCTGTTTTTT.

This rearrangement joins TRBV20-1 to TRBJ2-1; D gene ambiguous. The CDR3 is 12 residues long. Looked up from germline, CDR1 is DFQATT and CDR2 is SNEGSKA (reference sequence). Trimming took 0 bases from V and 9 from J, leaving 9 bases between them. The CDR3 region is CSAREGSPEQFF. DNA for the CDR3: TGCAGTGCTAGAGAGGGTTCCCCTGAGCAGTTCTTC.

This clonotype was counted ten times or more. The J gene is TRBJ1-5, the V gene TRBV28; possible D gene TRBD1, 5 bases. The CDR3 sequence is 14 residues long. Per the germline V gene, CDR1 is MDHEN and CDR2 is SYDVKM. Trimming removed 6 bases at V and 3 bases at J, with 12 bases between. CDR3 sequence: CASSSDMDNQPQHF. The CDR3 region has the DNA TGTGCCAGCAGCTCGGACATGGACAATCAGCCCCAGCATTTT.

This chain joins TRBV6-6 and TRBJ2-1; 12 bases fit TRBD1. The V segment lost 0 bases and the J segment 7 bases; nucleotides outside the gene matches: 1. Germline V lookup: CDR1 MNHNY, CDR2 SVGAGI (reference sequence). The CDR3 has 15 residues. The CDR3 reads CASSYSGQGANEQFF. In DNA form, the CDR3 reads TGTGCCAGCAGTTACTCGGGACAGGGGGCGAATGAGCAGTTCTTC.